This T cell receptor (beta chain) is from a study of blood T cell repertoires in COVID-19. For the study at large: Some COVID-19 samples were acute and others convalescent; all came from the United States, Italy and Spain.

This clone was observed once. Trimming removed 0 bases from V and 2 bases from J, with 8 bases in between. In germline, CDR1 is KGHSH, CDR2 LQKENI. There are 15 residues in the CDR3. How the authors handled the data: Amplification with reference gene primers provided the estimates of nucleated cell counts. The table came from immunoSEQ multiplex PCR; TCRdb's copy has only in-frame clones and leaves some out. That table is the source of V, J and clone size, and D and trimming were worked out from the DNA. The data hold 250,000 to 300,000 clones, with roughly 86% observed a single time. Sequencing was done on a sample of peripheral blood. V usage is TRBV18 and J usage is TRBJ1-3, with D unclear. The TCR sequence derives from a woman in her twenties or thirties with COVID-19, enrolled during active disease. DNA of the CDR3: TGTGCCAGCTCACCACCGTCGGTGGCTGGAAACACCATATATTTT. Translation gives CASSPPSVAGNTIYF.